This TCR beta chain was observed in a study of TIL therapy for anti-PD-1-resistant metastatic lung cancer. Study-wide background: Half of patients were current or former smokers.

On this clone: Antigen: not known.

Time point here: pre-treatment sample, taken before nivolumab and TIL therapy. Most excised metastases sampled were pleural nodules or supraclavicular lymph nodes. Progressing patients received lymphodepletion, expanded TIL infusion and IL-2. This was the immunoSEQ v3 assay. Clones were sequenced by immunoSEQ multiplex PCR, and TCRdb holds only the in-frame ones, with some missing. Among tens of thousands of clones listed, around 64% were seen once. Broader study findings: Compared with baseline intratumoral T cells, expanded TIL cultures were more clonal and less diverse (around 6% vs 30%).

Trimming pared 0 bases from V and 4 bases from J, leaving 6 bases between. This CDR3 is 13 amino acids long. Looked up from germline, CDR1 is SEHNR and CDR2 is FQNEAQ (reference sequence). This TCR derives from a person aged 25-85 years with non-small cell lung cancer. The J gene is TRBJ1-2, the V gene TRBV7-9; no clear D gene. The sample here was tumor tissue, taken at baseline. The CDR3 here is CASSLAGSYGYTF. The CDR3 DNA reads TGTGCCAGCAGCTTAGCCGGGAGCTATGGCTACACCTTC. Based on the CDR3 plus reference TRBV7-9 and TRBJ1-2, the full variable domain is DTGVSQNPRHKITKRGQNVTFRCDPISEHNRLYWYRQTLGQGPEFLTYFQNEAQLEKSRLLSDRFSAERPKGSFSTLEIQRTEQGDSAMYLCASSLAGSYGYTFGSGTRLTVV.